The 23 T cell receptor beta chains presented below share a single source sample, sequenced in a study of shared clonotypes between healthy human individuals. TCRdb's table, derived via immunoSEQ multiplex PCR, lists solely in-frame clones and lacks some. The data contain a few million clones, roughly 90% of them seen just once; the ten biggest clones take up about 0.41%. Material for sequencing was naive CD4+ T cells from PBMCs. The subset here: CD45RA+ positively selected. The receptors stem from a man aged 18 to 30 in good health. Some clones in this sample may be carry-over from other donors' samples.

The chain employs TRBV11-2 and TRBJ2-3; D is unclear. The CDR3 is made up of 14 amino acids. V lost 5 bases and J lost 4, with 13 bases in between. Germline V lookup: CDR1 SGHAT, CDR2 FQNNGV. CDR3: CASSRAHGADTQYF. In nucleotides, the CDR3 is TGTGCCAGCAGCCGGGCCCATGGCGCAGATACGCAGTATTTT.

V usage is TRBV11-1 and J usage is TRBJ2-1; weak D call: TRBD2 (5 bases). Looked up from germline, CDR1 is SGHAT and CDR2 is FQDESV (reference sequence). V was cut by 2 bases and J by 9 bases, with 8 bases left in between. This CDR3 spans 12 amino acids. The CDR3 DNA follows: TGTGCCAGCAGCTTAAACGGGATTGAGCAGTTCTTC. Protein sequence: CASSLNGIEQFF.

The genes are TRBV9 and TRBJ1-2, with D maybe TRBD1 (6 bases). Germline V gene data show CDR1 as SGDLS and CDR2 as YYNGEE. Trimming pared 4 bases from V and 4 bases from J, leaving 14 bases between. This CDR3 contains 14 residues. As DNA, the CDR3 is TGTGCCAGCAGCCCACGGACAGATTCCTATGGCTACACCTTC. It specifies CASSPRTDSYGYTF. The entire variable domain, with the rest obtained from reference TRBV9 and TRBJ1-2, is as follows: DSGVTQTPKHLITATGQRVTLRCSPRSGDLSVYWYQQSLDQGLQFLIQYYNGEERAKGNILERFSAQQFPDLHSELNLSSLELGDSALYFCASSPRTDSYGYTFGSGTRLTVV.

J is TRBJ2-7 and V is TRBV6-1; no reliable D call. V gave up 6 bases and J gave up 3 bases, with 0 bases separating them. The CDR3 is 9 residues long. In germline, CDR1 is MNHNS, CDR2 SASEGT. The CDR3 nucleotides read TGTGCCAGCAGCTACGAGCAGTACTTC. Protein sequence: CASSYEQYF.

This rearrangement joins TRBV5-1 to TRBJ2-3; D possibly matches TRBD1 or TRBD2 (5 bases each). V was shortened by 3 bases and J by 0 bases, with 11 bases between the two germline ends. The CDR3 runs 15 residues. The germline V gene encodes CDR1 SGHRS and CDR2 YFSETQ. The CDR3 DNA follows: TGCGCCAGCAGCTCCGGGACGACTAGCACAGATACGCAGTATTTT. Translating it yields CASSSGTTSTDTQYF.

This clone was counted once. V gene TRBV5-4 combines with J gene TRBJ2-1; 12 positions match TRBD2. V dropped 3 bases and J dropped 4; count of bases not matched to a gene: 2. This CDR3 has 15 amino acids. Germline lookup yields CDR1 SGHNT and CDR2 YYREEE (reference sequence). The CDR3 reads CASSWTSGIYNEQFF. The CDR3 coding sequence is TGTGCCAGCAGCTGGACTAGCGGGATTTACAATGAGCAGTTCTTC.

The J gene is TRBJ2-3, the V gene TRBV6-5; D ambiguous. Per germline, CDR1 MNHEY and CDR2 SVGAGI. V lost 4 bases to trimming and J lost 4 bases, with 15 bases between them. The CDR3 is 15 amino acids. The CDR3 sequence: CASSSFRGVADTQYF. CDR3 bases: TGTGCCAGCAGTTCCTTCCGTGGGGTAGCAGATACGCAGTATTTT.

This chain links TRBV29-1 with TRBJ1-1; a possible D gene is TRBD1 (5 bases). The V end lost 7 bases, the J end lost 0 bases, and 15 bases lay between the germline ends. The CDR3 is 14 amino acids. Germline lookup yields CDR1 SQVTM and CDR2 ANQGSEA. DNA of the CDR3: TGCAGCGCCCGGGGACGGTGGATGAACACTGAAGCTTTCTTT. Protein sequence: CSARGRWMNTEAFF.

This chain joins TRBV6-6 and TRBJ1-1; TRBD1 aligns across 7 bases. V shed 5 bases, J shed 3 bases, and the junction held 6 bases outside the gene matches. CDR3 length: 14 amino acids. CDR1 is MNHNY, CDR2 SVGAGI, per germline (reference sequence). The chain's CDR3 is CASSVPQGYTEAFF. In nucleotides, the CDR3 is TGTGCCAGCAGTGTCCCACAGGGGTACACTGAAGCTTTCTTT.

The chain has TRBV5-6 and TRBJ2-7; D remains unclear. The CDR3 has 13 residues. The germline CDR1 and CDR2 sequences are SGHDT and YYEEEE. V was shortened by 4 bases and J by 0 bases, with 8 bases between the two germline ends. The CDR3 coding sequence is TGTGCCAGCAGCAGGCCAGGCTCCTACGAGCAGTACTTC. Residues: CASSRPGSYEQYF.

The chain combines TRBV4-1 with TRBJ2-4, with 14 nucleotides matching TRBD2. The CDR3 sequence is 18 residues long. The V segment lost 0 bases and the J segment 7 bases; nucleotides outside the gene matches: 8. Per germline, CDR1 MGHRA and CDR2 YSYEKL. The chain's CDR3 is CASSQDRLAGGPANIQYF. CDR3 DNA: TGCGCCAGCAGCCAAGATCGACTAGCGGGAGGGCCCGCGAACATTCAGTACTTC.

This rearrangement joins TRBV28 to TRBJ1-2, with a weak D call TRBD1 (6 bases). V dropped 10 bases and J dropped 1 base, with 16 bases sitting between them. Germline CDR1 MDHEN, CDR2 SYDVKM. CDR3 length: 14 amino acids. CDR3 loop: CATMARGVNYGYTF. In DNA, the CDR3 is TGTGCCACCATGGCTAGGGGGGTTAACTATGGCTACACCTTC.

The chain combines TRBV5-1 with TRBJ2-2; 7 nucleotides agree with TRBD1. CDR1 and CDR2 (germline): SGHRS, YFSETQ. The CDR3 sequence is 15 residues long. V was clipped by 3 bases and J by 4 bases; unmatched bases: 6. Here the CDR3 reads CASSWGTESTGELFF. The CDR3 bases are TGCGCCAGCAGCTGGGGGACAGAATCCACCGGGGAGCTGTTTTTT.

The V call is TRBV28, the J call TRBJ2-7, with no clear D. Germline V gene data show CDR1 as MDHEN and CDR2 as SYDVKM. Trimming pared 3 bases from V and 2 bases from J, leaving 14 bases between. The CDR3 covers 15 residues. CDR3 sequence reads: CASSFLALGAYEQYF. The CDR3 DNA is TGTGCCAGCAGTTTTCTCGCTCTTGGGGCCTACGAGCAGTACTTC.

The chain links TRBV18 to TRBJ2-6; TRBD1 is a possible D gene (6 bases). Looked up from germline, CDR1 is KGHSH and CDR2 is LQKENI. The length of the CDR3 is 16 residues. V lost 4 bases, J lost 4 bases, and 14 bases lay in between. CDR3 region: CASSRSGALGANVLTF. CDR3 DNA: TGTGCCAGCTCACGGTCAGGGGCTCTGGGGGCCAACGTCCTGACTTTC.

V and J are TRBV2 and TRBJ1-5; perhaps TRBD1 as D (6 bases). With 5 bases removed from V and 1 base from J, the gap between germline ends came to 21 bases. CDR3 length equals 18 residues. Germline-derived CDR1 and CDR2 are SNHLY and FYNNEI. The CDR3 DNA reads as TGTGCCAGCAGTCCCTACTTTTCGACAAGGGGGAGCAATCAGCCCCAGCATTTT. Translated, it gives CASSPYFSTRGSNQPQHF. The full variable domain, with the rest looked up from reference TRBV2 and TRBJ1-5, is EPEVTQTPSHQVTQMGQEVILRCVPISNHLYFYWYRQILGQKVEFLVSFYNNEISEKSEIFDDQFSVERPDGSNFTLKIRSTKLEDSAMYFCASSPYFSTRGSNQPQHFGDGTRLSIL.

The V and J genes are TRBV6-5 and TRBJ2-3; D is uncertain. This CDR3 spans 13 amino acids. V dropped 6 bases and J dropped 1 base, with 8 bases sitting between them. Looked up from germline, CDR1 is MNHEY and CDR2 is SVGAGI. The CDR3 bases are TGTGCCAGCAGCTCATGGGGCACAGATACGCAGTATTTT. Translation: CASSSWGTDTQYF.

The sample holds a few counts of this clone. This chain connects TRBV29-1 to TRBJ1-1; possibly TRBD1 for D (5 bases). Trimming pared 1 base from V and 4 bases from J, leaving 7 bases between. This CDR3 spans 12 amino acids. CDR1 is SQVTM, CDR2 ANQGSEA, per germline. CDR3 sequence: CSVEAGPTEAFF. DNA for the CDR3: TGCAGCGTTGAAGCGGGACCCACTGAAGCTTTCTTT.

The chain combines TRBV7-9 with TRBJ2-7, with D possibly being TRBD1 or TRBD2 (5 bases each). This CDR3 region has 15 residues. Trimming stripped 1 base from V and 3 bases from J, with 13 bases between. Germline V CDR1 and CDR2: SEHNR, FQNEAQ (reference sequence). The CDR3 region has the DNA TGTGCCAGCAGCTTAGGGACTGCAGGGAGCTACGAGCAGTACTTC. Its translation is CASSLGTAGSYEQYF.

The rearrangement uses TRBV6-1 and TRBJ2-3; 11 bases are a match to TRBD2. Germline V lookup: CDR1 MNHNS, CDR2 SASEGT. V was pared by 6 bases and J by 2 bases, with 4 bases of the junction left unmatched. This CDR3 has 15 amino acids. CDR3 sequence reads: CASRDSGRDTDTQYF. The CDR3 DNA follows: TGTGCCAGCAGGGATAGCGGGAGGGACACAGATACGCAGTATTTT.

The chain links TRBV19 to TRBJ1-1; a weak D match, TRBD1 (5 bases). Germline assignment: CDR1 LNHDA and CDR2 SQIVND (reference sequence). There are 15 residues in the CDR3. V was shortened by 3 bases and J by 11 bases, with 22 bases between the two germline ends. The chain's CDR3 is CASSIPGRPLNLAFF. CDR3 bases: TGTGCCAGTAGTATCCCAGGGCGTCCCTTGAATCTGGCTTTCTTT.

This clone was found once. The chain employs TRBV5-1 and TRBJ2-7; TRBD2 matches 10 bases. The CDR3 is 14 residues long. V trimming: 10 bases; J trimming: 5 bases; junction bases outside the gene matches: 12. CDR1 SGHRS and CDR2 YFSETQ come from the germline V gene. As DNA, the CDR3 is TGCGCCTCCTCCAAAGCGGGAGGGCGGGACGAGCAGTACTTC. As protein: CASSKAGGRDEQYF.

This clone was seen only once. V usage is TRBV7-3 and J usage is TRBJ1-1; tentative D call: TRBD1 (5 bases). This CDR3 region has 15 residues. CDR1 is SGHTA, CDR2 FQGTGA, per germline. V lost 8 bases and J lost 1, with 17 bases in between. DNA of the CDR3: TGTGCCAGCCGGCTGCAACCCACAGGGAACACTGAAGCTTTCTTT. Protein: CASRLQPTGNTEAFF.